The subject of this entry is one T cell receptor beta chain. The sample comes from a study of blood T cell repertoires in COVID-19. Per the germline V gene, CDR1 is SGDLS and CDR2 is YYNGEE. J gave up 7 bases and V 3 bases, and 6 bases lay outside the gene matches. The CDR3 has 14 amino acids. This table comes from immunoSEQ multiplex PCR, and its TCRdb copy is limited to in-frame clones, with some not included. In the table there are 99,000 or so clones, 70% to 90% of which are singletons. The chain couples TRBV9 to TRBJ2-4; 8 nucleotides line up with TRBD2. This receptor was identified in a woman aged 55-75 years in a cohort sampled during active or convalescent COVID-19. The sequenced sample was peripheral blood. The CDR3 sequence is CASSARSGMNIQYF. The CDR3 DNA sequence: TGTGCCAGCAGCGCCCGTAGCGGGATGAACATTCAGTACTTC.